This T cell receptor beta chain was captured by sequencing in a study of cytomegalovirus exposure and HLA in healthy donors. Worth noting for this clone: Its matching antigen is unknown.

Regarding the study as a whole: In the 120 validation repertoires, about 94% of cluster scores exceeded 0, per a later analysis. As was reported, the classifier diagnosed cytomegalovirus status with high specificity and sensitivity.

Measured with immunoSEQ multiplex PCR; TCRdb has only the in-frame clones, and not every one. The sample has some 150,000 clones; around 87% are singletons. This sequence was found in a woman in her twenties or thirties in good health and CMV-seronegative. The sample taken for sequencing was PBMCs.

CDR3 coding DNA: TGCGCCAGCAGTCAGGGAAATGAAAAACTGTTTTTT. Protein product: CASSQGNEKLFF. The chain uses TRBV5-1 and TRBJ1-4; weak D call: TRBD1 (5 bases). The CDR3 length is 12 residues. The germline V gene has CDR1 SGHRS and CDR2 YFSETQ. With 5 bases removed from V and 5 bases from J, the gap between germline ends came to 7 bases.